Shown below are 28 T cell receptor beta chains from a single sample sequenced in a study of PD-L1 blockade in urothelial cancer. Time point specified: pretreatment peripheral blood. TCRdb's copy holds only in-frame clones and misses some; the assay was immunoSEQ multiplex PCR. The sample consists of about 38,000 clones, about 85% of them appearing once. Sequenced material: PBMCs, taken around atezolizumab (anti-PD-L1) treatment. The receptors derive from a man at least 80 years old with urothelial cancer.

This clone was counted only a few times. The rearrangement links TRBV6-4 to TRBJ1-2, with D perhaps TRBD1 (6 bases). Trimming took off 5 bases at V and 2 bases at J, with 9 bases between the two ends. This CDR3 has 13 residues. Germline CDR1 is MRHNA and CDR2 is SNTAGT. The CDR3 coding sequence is TGTGCCAGCAGTCTTACAGGGAACTATGGCTACACCTTC. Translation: CASSLTGNYGYTF.

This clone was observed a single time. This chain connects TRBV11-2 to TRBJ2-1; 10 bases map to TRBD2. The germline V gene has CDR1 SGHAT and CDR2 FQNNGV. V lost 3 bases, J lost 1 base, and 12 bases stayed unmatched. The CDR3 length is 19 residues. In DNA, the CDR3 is TGTGCCAGCAGCTTTGCGGCTAGCGGGAGTAGGGGGTCCTACAATGAGCAGTTCTTC. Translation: CASSFAASGSRGSYNEQFF.

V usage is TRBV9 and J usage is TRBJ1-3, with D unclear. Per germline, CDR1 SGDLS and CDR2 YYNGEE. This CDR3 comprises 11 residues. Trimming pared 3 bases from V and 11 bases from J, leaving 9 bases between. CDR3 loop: CASSGEVAIYF. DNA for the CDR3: TGTGCCAGCAGCGGAGAGGTCGCCATATATTTT.

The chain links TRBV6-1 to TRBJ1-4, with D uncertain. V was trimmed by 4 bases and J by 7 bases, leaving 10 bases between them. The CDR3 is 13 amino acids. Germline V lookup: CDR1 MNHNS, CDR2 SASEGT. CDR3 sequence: CASSGSEGEKLFF. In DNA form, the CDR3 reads TGTGCCAGCAGTGGTTCAGAGGGTGAAAAACTGTTTTTT.

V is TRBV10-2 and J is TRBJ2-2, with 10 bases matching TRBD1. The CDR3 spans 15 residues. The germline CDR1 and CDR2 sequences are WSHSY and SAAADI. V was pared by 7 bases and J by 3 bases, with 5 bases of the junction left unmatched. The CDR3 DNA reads TGCGCCAGCATAGAGGACAGGGGGTACACCGGGGAGCTGTTTTTT. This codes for CASIEDRGYTGELFF.

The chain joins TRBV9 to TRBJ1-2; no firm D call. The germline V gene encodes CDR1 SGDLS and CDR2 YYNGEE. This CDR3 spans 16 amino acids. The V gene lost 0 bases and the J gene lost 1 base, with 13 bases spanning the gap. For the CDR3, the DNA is TGTGCCAGCAGCGTAGGCATCGTGGAGAATAACTATGGCTACACCTTC. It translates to CASSVGIVENNYGYTF.

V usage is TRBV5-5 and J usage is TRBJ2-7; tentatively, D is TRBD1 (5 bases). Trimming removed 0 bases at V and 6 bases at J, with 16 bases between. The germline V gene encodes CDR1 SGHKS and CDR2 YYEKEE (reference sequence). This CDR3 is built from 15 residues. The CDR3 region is CASSLDWAGLFEQYF. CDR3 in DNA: TGTGCCAGCAGCTTGGATTGGGCAGGGCTGTTCGAGCAGTACTTC.

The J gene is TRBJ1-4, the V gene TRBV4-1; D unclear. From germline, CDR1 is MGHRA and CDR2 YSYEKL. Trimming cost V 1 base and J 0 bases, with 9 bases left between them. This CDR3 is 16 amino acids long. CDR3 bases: TGCGCCAGCAGCCAAGGGAGGGTTGCAACTAATGAAAAACTGTTTTTT. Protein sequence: CASSQGRVATNEKLFF.

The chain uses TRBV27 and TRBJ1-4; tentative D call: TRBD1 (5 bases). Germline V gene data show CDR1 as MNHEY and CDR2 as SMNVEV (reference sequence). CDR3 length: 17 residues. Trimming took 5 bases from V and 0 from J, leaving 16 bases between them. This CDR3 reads CASSTQTEGATNEKLFF. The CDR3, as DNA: TGTGCCAGCAGTACCCAAACGGAAGGGGCAACTAATGAAAAACTGTTTTTT.

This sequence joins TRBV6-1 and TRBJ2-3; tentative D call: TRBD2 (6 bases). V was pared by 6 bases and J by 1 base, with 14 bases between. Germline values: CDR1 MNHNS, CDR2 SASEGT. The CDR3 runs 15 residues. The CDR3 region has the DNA TGTGCCAGCAGATCGGGACTGTCTGGCACAGATACGCAGTATTTT. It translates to CASRSGLSGTDTQYF.

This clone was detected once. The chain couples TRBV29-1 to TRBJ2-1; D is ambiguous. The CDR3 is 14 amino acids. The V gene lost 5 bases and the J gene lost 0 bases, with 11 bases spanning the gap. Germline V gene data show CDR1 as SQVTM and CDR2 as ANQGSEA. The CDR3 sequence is CSVLGPTSYNEQFF. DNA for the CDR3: TGCAGCGTTCTAGGCCCTACCTCCTACAATGAGCAGTTCTTC.

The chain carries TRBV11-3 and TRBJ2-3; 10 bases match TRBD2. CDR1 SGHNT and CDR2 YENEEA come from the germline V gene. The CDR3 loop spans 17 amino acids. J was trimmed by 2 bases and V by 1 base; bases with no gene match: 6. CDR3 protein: CASSLGIAGGTTDTQYF. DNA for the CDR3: TGTGCCAGCAGCTTAGGAATAGCGGGAGGAACCACAGATACGCAGTATTTT.

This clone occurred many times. The CDR3 DNA sequence: TGTGCCAGCAGCTTAGGATACCAGGGGGAGCAGTACTTC. Its protein product is CASSLGYQGEQYF. V usage is TRBV5-5 and J usage is TRBJ2-7, with D perhaps TRBD1 (6 bases). V was pared by 2 bases and J by 7 bases, with 13 bases between. The CDR3 sequence is 13 residues long. Germline V gives CDR1 SGHKS, CDR2 YYEKEE (reference sequence).

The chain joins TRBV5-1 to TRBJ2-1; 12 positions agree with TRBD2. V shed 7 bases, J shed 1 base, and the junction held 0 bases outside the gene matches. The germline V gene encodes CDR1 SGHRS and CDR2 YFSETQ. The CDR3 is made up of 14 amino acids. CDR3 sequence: CASGTSGSYNEQFF. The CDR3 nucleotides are TGCGCCAGCGGGACTAGCGGGTCCTACAATGAGCAGTTCTTC.

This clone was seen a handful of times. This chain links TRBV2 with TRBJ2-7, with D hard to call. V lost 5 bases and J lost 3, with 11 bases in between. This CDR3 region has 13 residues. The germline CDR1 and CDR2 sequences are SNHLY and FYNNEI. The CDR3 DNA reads TGTGCCAGCAGTAGCACTCCCCTCTACGAGCAGTACTTC. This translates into CASSSTPLYEQYF.

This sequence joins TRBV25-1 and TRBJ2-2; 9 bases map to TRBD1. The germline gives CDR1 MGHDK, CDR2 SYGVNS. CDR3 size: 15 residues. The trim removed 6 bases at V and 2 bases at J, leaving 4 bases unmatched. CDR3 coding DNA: TGTGCCAGCAGAGGGACAGGGTTCAACACCGGGGAGCTGTTTTTT. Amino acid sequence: CASRGTGFNTGELFF.

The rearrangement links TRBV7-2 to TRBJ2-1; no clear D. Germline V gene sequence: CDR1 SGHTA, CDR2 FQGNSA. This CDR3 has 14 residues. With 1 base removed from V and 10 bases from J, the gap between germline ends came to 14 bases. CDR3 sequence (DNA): TGTGCCAGCAGCTTAGGTAGTCGAGCTCCAGAGCAGTTCTTC. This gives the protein CASSLGSRAPEQFF.

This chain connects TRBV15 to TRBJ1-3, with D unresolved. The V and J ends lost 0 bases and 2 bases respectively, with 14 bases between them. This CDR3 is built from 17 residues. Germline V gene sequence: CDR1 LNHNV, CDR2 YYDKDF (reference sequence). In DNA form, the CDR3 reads TGTGCCACCAGCAGAGATCCAGGCTTGGGCGCTGGAAACACCATATATTTT. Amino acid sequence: CATSRDPGLGAGNTIYF.

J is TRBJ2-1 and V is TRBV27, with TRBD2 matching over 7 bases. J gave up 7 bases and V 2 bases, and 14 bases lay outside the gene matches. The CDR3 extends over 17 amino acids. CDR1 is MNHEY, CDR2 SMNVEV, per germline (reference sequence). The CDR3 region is CASSLVLSVGGPNEQFF. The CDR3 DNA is TGTGCCAGCAGTTTAGTTTTATCAGTGGGAGGGCCGAATGAGCAGTTCTTC.

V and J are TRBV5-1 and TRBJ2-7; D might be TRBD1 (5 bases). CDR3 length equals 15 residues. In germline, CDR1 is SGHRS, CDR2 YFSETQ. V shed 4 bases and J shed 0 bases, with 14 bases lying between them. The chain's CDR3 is CASSTLDSSSYEQYF. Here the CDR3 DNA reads TGCGCCAGCAGCACTCTTGACAGCTCCTCCTACGAGCAGTACTTC.

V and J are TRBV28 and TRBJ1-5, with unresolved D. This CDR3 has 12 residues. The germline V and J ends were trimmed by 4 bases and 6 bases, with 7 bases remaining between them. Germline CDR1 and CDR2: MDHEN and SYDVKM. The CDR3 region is CASSSGSQPQHF. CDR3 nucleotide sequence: TGTGCCAGCAGTTCGGGGAGTCAGCCCCAGCATTTT.

The CDR3 protein is CASSEGDWGEKLFF. The CDR3 DNA reads as TGTGCCAGCAGTGAAGGGGACTGGGGTGAAAAACTGTTTTTT. The chain links TRBV2 to TRBJ1-4; D may be TRBD1 (5 bases). This CDR3 is 14 amino acids long. Germline V gene data show CDR1 as SNHLY and CDR2 as FYNNEI. V lost 1 base and J lost 7, with 10 bases in between.

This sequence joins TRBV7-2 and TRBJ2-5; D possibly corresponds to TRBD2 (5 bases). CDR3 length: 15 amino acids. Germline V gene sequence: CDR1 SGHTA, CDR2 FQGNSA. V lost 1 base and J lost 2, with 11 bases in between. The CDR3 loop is CASSLVAGKQETQYF. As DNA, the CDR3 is TGTGCCAGCAGCTTAGTGGCCGGGAAACAAGAGACCCAGTACTTC.

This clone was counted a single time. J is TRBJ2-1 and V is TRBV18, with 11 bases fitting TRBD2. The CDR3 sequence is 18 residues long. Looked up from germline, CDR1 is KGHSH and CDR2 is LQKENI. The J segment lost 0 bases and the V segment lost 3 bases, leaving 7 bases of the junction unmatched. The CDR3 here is CASSPLGTSGSSYNEQFF. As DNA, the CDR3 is TGTGCCAGCTCACCCTTAGGGACTAGCGGAAGCTCCTACAATGAGCAGTTCTTC.

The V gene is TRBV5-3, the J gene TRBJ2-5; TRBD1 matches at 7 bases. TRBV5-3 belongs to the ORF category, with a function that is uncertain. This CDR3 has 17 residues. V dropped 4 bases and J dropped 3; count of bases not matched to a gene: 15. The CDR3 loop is CARSRRPGQLREETQYF. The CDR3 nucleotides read TGTGCCAGAAGCAGACGACCGGGACAGTTAAGAGAAGAGACCCAGTACTTC.

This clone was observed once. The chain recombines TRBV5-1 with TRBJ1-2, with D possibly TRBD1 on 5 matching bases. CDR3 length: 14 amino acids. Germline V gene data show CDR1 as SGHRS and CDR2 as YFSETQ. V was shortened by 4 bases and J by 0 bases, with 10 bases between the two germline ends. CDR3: CASSVGTPNYGYTF. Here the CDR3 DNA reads TGCGCCAGCAGCGTCGGGACTCCTAACTATGGCTACACCTTC.

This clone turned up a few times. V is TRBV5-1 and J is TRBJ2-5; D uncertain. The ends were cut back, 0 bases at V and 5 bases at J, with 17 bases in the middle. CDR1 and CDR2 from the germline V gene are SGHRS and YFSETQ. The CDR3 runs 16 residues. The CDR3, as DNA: TGCGCCAGCAGCTTGGCGCTGGGTAGAATGGAGGAGACCCAGTACTTC. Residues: CASSLALGRMEETQYF. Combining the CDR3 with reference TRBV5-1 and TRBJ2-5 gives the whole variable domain KAGVTQTPRYLIKTRGQQVTLSCSPISGHRSVSWYQQTPGQGLQFLFEYFSETQRNKGNFPGRFSGRQFSNSRSEMNVSTLELGDSALYLCASSLALGRMEETQYFGPGTRLLVL.

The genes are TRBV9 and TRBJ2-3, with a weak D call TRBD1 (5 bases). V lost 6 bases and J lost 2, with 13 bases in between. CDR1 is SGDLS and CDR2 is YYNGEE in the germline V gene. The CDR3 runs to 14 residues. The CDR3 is CASTTEGATDTQYF. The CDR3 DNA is TGTGCCAGCACCACCGAAGGGGCCACAGATACGCAGTATTTT.